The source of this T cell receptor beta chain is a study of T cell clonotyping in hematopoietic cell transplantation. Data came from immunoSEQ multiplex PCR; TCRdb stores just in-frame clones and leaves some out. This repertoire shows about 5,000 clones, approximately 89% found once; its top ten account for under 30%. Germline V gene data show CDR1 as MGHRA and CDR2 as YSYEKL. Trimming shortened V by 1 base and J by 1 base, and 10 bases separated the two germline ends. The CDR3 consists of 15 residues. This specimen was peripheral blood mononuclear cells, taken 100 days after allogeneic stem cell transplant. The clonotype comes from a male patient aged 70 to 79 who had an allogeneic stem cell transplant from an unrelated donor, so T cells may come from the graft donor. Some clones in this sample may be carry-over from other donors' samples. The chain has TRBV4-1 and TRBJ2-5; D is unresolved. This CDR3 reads CASSQVGVRQETQYF. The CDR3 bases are TGCGCCAGCAGCCAAGTTGGTGTCCGCCAAGAGACCCAGTACTTC.